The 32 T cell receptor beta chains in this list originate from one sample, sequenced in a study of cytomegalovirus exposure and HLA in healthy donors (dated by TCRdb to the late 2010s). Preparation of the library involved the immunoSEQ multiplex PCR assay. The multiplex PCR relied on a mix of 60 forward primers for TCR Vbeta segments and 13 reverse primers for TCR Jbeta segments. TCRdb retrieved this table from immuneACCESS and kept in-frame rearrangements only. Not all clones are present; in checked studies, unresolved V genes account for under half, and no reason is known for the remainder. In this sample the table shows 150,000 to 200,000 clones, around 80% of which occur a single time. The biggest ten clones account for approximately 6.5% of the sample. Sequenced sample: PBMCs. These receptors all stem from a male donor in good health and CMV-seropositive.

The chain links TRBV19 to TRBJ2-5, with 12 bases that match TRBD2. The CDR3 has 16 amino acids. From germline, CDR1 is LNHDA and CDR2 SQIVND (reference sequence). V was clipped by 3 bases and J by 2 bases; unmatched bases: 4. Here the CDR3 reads CASSMWTSGEQETQYF. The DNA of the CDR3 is TGTGCCAGTAGTATGTGGACTAGCGGGGAACAAGAGACCCAGTACTTC.

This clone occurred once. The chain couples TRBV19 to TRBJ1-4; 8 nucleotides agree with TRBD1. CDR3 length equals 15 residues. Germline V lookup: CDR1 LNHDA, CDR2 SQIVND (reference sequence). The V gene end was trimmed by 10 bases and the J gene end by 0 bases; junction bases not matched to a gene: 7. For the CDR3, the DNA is TGTGCCACGACGAGACAGGGGACAACTAATGAAAAACTGTTTTTT. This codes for CATTRQGTTNEKLFF.

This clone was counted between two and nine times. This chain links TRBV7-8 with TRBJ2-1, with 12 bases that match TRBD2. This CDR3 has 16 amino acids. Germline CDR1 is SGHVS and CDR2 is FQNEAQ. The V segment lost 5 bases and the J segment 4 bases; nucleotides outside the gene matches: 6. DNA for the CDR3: TGTGCCAGCAGCCCCCTAGCGGGAGGGGATTACAATGAGCAGTTCTTC. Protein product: CASSPLAGGDYNEQFF.

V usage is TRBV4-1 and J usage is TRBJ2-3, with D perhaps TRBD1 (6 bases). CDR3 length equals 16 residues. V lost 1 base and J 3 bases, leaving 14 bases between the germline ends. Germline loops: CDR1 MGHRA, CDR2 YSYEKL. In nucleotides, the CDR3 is TGCGCCAGCAGCCAAGTCCTACAGGGTGAGACAGATACGCAGTATTTT. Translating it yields CASSQVLQGETDTQYF.

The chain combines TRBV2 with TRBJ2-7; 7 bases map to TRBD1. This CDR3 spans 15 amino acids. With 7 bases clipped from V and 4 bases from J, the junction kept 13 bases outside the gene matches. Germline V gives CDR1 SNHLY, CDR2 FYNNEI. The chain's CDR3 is CASTPMGTGVYEQYF. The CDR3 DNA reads TGTGCCAGCACCCCCATGGGAACAGGGGTGTACGAGCAGTACTTC.

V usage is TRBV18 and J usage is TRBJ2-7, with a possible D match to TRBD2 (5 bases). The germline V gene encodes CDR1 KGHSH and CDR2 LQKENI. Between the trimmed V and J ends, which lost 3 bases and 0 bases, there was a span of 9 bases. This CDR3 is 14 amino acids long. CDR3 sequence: CASSPERASYEQYF. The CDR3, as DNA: TGTGCCAGCTCACCCGAGAGGGCCTCCTACGAGCAGTACTTC.

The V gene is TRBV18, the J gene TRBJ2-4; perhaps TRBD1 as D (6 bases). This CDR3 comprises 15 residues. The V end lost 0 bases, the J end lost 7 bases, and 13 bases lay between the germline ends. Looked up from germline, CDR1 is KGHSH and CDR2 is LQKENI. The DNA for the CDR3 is TGTGCCAGCTCACCACCCCAGGGGCAGGAGAACATTCAGTACTTC. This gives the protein CASSPPQGQENIQYF. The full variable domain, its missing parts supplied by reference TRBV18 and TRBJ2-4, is NAGVMQNPRHLVRRRGQEARLRCSPMKGHSHVYWYRQLPEEGLKFMVYLQKENIIDESGMPKERFSAEFPKEGPSILRIQQVVRGDSAAYFCASSPPQGQENIQYFGAGTRLSVL.

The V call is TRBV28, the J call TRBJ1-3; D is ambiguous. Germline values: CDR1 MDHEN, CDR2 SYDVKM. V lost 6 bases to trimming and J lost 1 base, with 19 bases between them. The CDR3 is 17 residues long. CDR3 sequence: CASRAGSAFYSGNTIYF. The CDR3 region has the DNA TGTGCCAGCAGGGCTGGGTCAGCGTTTTATTCTGGAAACACCATATATTTT.

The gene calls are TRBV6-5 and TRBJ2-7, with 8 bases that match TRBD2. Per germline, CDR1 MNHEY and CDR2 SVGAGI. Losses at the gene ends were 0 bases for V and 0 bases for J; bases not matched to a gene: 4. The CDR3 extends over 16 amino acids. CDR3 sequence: CASSYSEAGGSYEQYF. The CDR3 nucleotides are TGTGCCAGCAGTTACTCCGAGGCGGGAGGCTCCTACGAGCAGTACTTC.

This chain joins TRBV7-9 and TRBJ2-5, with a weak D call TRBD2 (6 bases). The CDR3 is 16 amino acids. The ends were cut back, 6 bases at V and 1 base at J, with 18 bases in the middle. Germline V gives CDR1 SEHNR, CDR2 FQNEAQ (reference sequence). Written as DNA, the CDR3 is TGTGCCAGCAGTCTAACGGTAGCGGCCTTCCAAGAGACCCAGTACTTC. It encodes CASSLTVAAFQETQYF.

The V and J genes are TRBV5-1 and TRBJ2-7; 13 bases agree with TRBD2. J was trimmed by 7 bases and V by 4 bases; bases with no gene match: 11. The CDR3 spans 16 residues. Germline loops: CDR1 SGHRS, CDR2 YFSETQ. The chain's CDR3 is CASSPTGLAGAGEQYF. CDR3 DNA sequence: TGCGCCAGCAGCCCCACCGGACTAGCGGGAGCCGGAGAGCAGTACTTC.

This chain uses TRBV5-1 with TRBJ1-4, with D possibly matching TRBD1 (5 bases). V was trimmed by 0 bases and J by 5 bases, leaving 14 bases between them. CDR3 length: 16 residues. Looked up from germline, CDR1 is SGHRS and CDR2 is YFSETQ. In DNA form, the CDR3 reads TGCGCCAGCAGCTTGGCAGCCGGACGGGGGAATGAAAAACTGTTTTTT. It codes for CASSLAAGRGNEKLFF.

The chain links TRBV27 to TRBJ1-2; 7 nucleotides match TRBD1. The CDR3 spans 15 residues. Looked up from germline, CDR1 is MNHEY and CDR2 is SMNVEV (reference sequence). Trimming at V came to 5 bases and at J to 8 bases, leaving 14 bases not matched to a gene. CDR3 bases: TGTGCCAGCAGTCCCCAATCGGGACAGTGGATAGGCTACACCTTC. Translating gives CASSPQSGQWIGYTF.

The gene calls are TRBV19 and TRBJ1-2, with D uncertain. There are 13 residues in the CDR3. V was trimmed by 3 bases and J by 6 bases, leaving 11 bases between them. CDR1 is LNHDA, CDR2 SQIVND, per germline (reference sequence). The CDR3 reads CASSIGGIDGYTF. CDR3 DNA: TGTGCCAGTAGTATCGGAGGGATAGATGGCTACACCTTC.

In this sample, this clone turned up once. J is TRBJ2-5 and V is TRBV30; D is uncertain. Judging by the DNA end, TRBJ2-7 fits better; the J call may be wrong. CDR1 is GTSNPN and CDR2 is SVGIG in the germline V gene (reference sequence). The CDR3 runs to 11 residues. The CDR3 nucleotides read TGTGCCTGGGCTTCTCCAAGCGAGCAGTACTTC. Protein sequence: CAWASPSEQYF.

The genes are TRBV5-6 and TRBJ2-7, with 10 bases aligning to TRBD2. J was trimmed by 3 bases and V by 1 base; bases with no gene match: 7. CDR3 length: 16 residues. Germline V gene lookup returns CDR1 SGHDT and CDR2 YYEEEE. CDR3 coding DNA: TGTGCCAGCAGCTTGCCGACCTCTAGCGGGAGCTACGAGCAGTACTTC. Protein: CASSLPTSSGSYEQYF.

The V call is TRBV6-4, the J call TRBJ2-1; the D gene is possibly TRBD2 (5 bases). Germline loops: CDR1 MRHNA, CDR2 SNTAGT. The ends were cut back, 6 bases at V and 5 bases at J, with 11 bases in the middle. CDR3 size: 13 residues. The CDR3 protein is CASSPGSNNEQFF. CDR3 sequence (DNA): TGTGCCAGCAGCCCGGGATCTAACAATGAGCAGTTCTTC.

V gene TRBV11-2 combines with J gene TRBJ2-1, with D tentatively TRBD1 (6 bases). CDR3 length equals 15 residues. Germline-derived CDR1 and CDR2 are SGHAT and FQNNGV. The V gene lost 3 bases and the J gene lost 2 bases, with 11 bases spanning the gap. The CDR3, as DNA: TGTGCCAGCAGCTTCGACAGGAGCCCCTACAATGAGCAGTTCTTC. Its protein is CASSFDRSPYNEQFF.

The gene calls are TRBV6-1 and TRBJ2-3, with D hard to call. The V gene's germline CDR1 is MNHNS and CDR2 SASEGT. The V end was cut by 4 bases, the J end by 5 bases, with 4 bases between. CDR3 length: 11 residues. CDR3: CASSAVDTQYF. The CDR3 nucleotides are TGTGCCAGCAGTGCGGTAGATACGCAGTATTTT.

The CDR3 DNA follows: TGCGCCAGCAGTGGTTTAAGGGACAGGGAACGTTCACCCCTCCACTTT. Protein product: CASSGLRDRERSPLHF. This chain links TRBV10-2 with TRBJ1-6, with 9 nucleotides matching TRBD1. This CDR3 has 16 residues. Germline CDR1 is WSHSY and CDR2 is SAAADI. V lost 4 bases, J lost 9 bases, and 10 bases stayed unmatched.

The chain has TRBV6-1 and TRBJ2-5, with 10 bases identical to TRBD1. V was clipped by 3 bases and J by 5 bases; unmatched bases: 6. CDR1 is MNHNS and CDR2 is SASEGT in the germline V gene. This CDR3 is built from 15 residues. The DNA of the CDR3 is TGTGCCAGCAGTGAGCCGGGACAGGGGTCGGAGACCCAGTACTTC. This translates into CASSEPGQGSETQYF.

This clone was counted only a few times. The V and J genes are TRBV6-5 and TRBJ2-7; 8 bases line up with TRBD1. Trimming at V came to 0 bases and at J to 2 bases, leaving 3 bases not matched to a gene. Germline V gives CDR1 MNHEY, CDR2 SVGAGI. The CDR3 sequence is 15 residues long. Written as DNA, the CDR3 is TGTGCCAGCAGTTACTCGACAGGGGTTACCTACGAGCAGTACTTC. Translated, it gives CASSYSTGVTYEQYF.

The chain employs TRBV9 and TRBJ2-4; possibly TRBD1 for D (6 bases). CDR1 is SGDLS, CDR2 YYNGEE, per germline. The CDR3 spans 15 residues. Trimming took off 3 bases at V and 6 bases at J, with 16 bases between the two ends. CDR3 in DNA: TGTGCCAGCAGCGGACCAATTTCACAGGGAAACATTCAGTACTTC. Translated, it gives CASSGPISQGNIQYF.

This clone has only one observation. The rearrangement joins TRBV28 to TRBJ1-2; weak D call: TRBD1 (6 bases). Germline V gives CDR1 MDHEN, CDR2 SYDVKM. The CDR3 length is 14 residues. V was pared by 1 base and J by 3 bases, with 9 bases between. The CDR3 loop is CASSLSYRDYGYTF. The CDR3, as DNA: TGTGCCAGCAGTTTATCGTACAGGGACTATGGCTACACCTTC.

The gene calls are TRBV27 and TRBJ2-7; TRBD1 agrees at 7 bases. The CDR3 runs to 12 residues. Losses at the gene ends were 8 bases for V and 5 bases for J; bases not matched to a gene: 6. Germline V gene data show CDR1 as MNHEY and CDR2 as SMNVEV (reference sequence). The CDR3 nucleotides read TGTGCCAGCGGTACTACAGGGGACGAGCAGTACTTC. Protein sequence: CASGTTGDEQYF.

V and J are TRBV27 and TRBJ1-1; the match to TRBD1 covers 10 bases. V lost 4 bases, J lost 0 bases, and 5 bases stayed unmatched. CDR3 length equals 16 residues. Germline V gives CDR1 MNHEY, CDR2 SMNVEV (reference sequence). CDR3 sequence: CASSSRTGGLNTEAFF. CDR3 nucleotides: TGTGCCAGCAGTTCCCGGACAGGGGGGCTGAACACTGAAGCTTTCTTT.

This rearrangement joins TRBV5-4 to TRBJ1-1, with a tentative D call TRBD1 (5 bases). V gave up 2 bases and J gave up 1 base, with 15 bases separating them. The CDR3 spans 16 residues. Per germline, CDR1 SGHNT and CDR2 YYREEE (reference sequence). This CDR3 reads CASSLGDMRTNTEAFF. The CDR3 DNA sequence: TGTGCCAGCAGCTTAGGGGATATGCGGACGAACACTGAAGCTTTCTTT.

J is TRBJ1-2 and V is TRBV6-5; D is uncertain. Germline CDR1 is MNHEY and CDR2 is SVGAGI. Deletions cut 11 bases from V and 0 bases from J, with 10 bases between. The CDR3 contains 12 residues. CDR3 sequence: CAPHGANYGYTF. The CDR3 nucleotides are TGTGCCCCGCACGGTGCTAACTATGGCTACACCTTC.

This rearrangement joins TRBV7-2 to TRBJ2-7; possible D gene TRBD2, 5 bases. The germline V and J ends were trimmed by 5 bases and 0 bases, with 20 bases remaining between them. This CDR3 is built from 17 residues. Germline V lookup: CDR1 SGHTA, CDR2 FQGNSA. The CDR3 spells CASSRSVGLGYSYEQYF. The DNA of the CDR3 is TGTGCCAGCAGCCGATCGGTTGGACTCGGGTACTCCTACGAGCAGTACTTC.

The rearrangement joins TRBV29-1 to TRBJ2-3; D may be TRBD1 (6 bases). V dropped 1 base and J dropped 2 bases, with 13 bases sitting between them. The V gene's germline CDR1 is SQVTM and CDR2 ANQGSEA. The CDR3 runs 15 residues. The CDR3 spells CSVEGAGASTDTQYF. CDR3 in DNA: TGCAGCGTTGAAGGGGCAGGGGCCTCCACAGATACGCAGTATTTT.

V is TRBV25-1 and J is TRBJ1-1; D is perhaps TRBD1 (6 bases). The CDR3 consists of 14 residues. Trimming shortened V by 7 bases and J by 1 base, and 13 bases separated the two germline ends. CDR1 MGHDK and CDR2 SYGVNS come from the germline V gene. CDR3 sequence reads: CASTIQGANTEAFF. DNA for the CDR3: TGTGCCAGCACCATACAGGGTGCGAACACTGAAGCTTTCTTT.

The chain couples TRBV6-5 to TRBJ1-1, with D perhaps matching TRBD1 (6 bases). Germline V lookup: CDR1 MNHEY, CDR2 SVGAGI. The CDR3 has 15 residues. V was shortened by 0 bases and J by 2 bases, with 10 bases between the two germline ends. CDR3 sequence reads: CASSYSNRANTEAFF. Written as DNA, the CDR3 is TGTGCCAGCAGTTACTCCAACAGGGCTAACACTGAAGCTTTCTTT.